The sequence of this TCR beta chain was determined in a study of T cell responses to AZD1222 COVID-19 vaccine. Trimming pared 0 bases from V and 4 bases from J, leaving 10 bases between. The germline CDR1 and CDR2 sequences are SGHRS and YFSETQ. The CDR3 is 14 residues long. The data were produced by immunoSEQ multiplex PCR, yet TCRdb's version contains in-frame clones alone and is incomplete. The sample includes about 150,000 clones, about four fifths seen only once; the top ten take roughly 4%. Sequences were derived from peripheral blood, sampled on day 0 of AZD1222 vaccination. The sequence was collected from an adult in good health. This rearrangement joins TRBV5-1 to TRBJ2-5; a weak D match, TRBD1 (6 bases). CDR3 sequence: CASSLGQVRETQYF. CDR3 DNA sequence: TGCGCCAGCAGCTTGGGACAGGTCCGAGAGACCCAGTACTTC.